The TCR beta chain described here comes from a study of metastatic and nonmetastatic thyroid tumors. Whole-study context: Across blood and tumor or nodule tissue, repertoires from malignant and benign thyroid patients were compared with one another. Notes on the study in general: Within blood and tumor, benign nodules reportedly had significantly lower TCR beta diversity than malignant thyroid tumors did.

Thyroid surgery was preceded by no treatment in any patient. In its sample, this clone was seen many times. Its antigen remains unidentified. Germline V gene lookup returns CDR1 SQVTM and CDR2 ANQGSEA. The V end was cut by 7 bases, the J end by 6 bases, with 13 bases between. The CDR3 has 12 amino acids. How the authors handled the data: In papillary thyroid cancer, a distant-metastasis classifier was built using CDR3 differences across clinicopathological groups. TCRdb re-analyzed the PCR reads through MiXCR. TCRdb's processing, not the authors' own work, is the source of the V and J calls. The sample holds some 14,000 clones, around a third seen once.

The source of this sequence is a male donor with papillary thyroid cancer or a benign thyroid nodule (not recorded which). Some clones in this sample may be carry-over from other donors' samples. V gene TRBV29-1 combines with J gene TRBJ1-5; tentatively, D is TRBD1 (5 bases). The source material was tumor tissue. CDR3 loop: CSGGGVGQPQHF. The CDR3 DNA follows: TGCAGCGGGGGAGGGGTTGGTCAGCCCCAGCATTTT.